The 19 T cell receptor beta chains below were found in one sample sequenced in a study of graft-versus-host responses after intestinal transplantation. Irradiated stimulators labeled with violet dye, roughly 200,000 in number, were plated with roughly 200,000 CFSE-labeled responders. Generated by immunoSEQ multiplex PCR, the TCRdb table keeps only in-frame clones and is missing some. The table lists around 21,000 clones, 30% to 40% of them singletons, with over 7.5% in the top ten. The sample in question was alloreactive CD8+ T cells from a mixed lymphocyte reaction culture, obtained before intestinal transplant. Subset indicated: CFSE-low proliferating T cells sorted from roughly 6-day pre-transplant mixed lymphocyte reaction (GvH or HvG direction). These receptors all come from a human patient who received an intestinal transplant.

The chain employs TRBV27 and TRBJ2-7, with D maybe TRBD1 (6 bases). Deletions cut 3 bases from V and 4 bases from J, with 16 bases between. The CDR3 runs 15 residues. In germline, CDR1 is MNHEY, CDR2 SMNVEV (reference sequence). The CDR3 DNA reads as TGTGCCAGCAGTTTCATACCCACAGGGATGTACGAGCAGTACTTC. It encodes CASSFIPTGMYEQYF.

The genes are TRBV9 and TRBJ2-3; TRBD2 agrees at 10 bases. The CDR3 covers 16 residues. Trimming took 3 bases from V and 2 from J; bases not matched to a gene: 6. Germline loops: CDR1 SGDLS, CDR2 YYNGEE. The chain's CDR3 is CASSESGGAATDTQYF. DNA for the CDR3: TGTGCCAGCAGCGAAAGCGGGGGGGCTGCCACAGATACGCAGTATTTT. The variable domain in full, completed from reference TRBV9 and TRBJ2-3, reads DSGVTQTPKHLITATGQRVTLRCSPRSGDLSVYWYQQSLDQGLQFLIQYYNGEERAKGNILERFSAQQFPDLHSELNLSSLELGDSALYFCASSESGGAATDTQYFGPGTRLTVL.

V usage is TRBV27 and J usage is TRBJ2-5; 13 bases fit TRBD2. J gave up 2 bases and V 5 bases, and 8 bases lay outside the gene matches. CDR3 length: 17 residues. Per germline, CDR1 MNHEY and CDR2 SMNVEV (reference sequence). This CDR3 is CASSPRLAGGLQETQYF. For the CDR3, the DNA is TGTGCCAGCAGTCCACGACTAGCGGGGGGTCTACAAGAGACCCAGTACTTC.

This clone was seen a few times. The chain has TRBV11-3 and TRBJ2-5, with 10 nucleotides matching TRBD2. V gave up 4 bases and J gave up 2 bases; unmatched junction bases: 7. The CDR3 has 16 residues. Per germline, CDR1 SGHNT and CDR2 YENEEA. CDR3 coding DNA: TGTGCCAGCAGCTCGTGGACTAGCGGAGGACAAGAGACCCAGTACTTC. Protein: CASSSWTSGGQETQYF.

This chain links TRBV7-3 with TRBJ2-1, with TRBD2 matching 11 bases. Germline CDR1 SGHTA, CDR2 FQGTGA. V shed 1 base and J 6 bases; nucleotides not matched to a gene: 5. This CDR3 is built from 16 residues. The CDR3 loop reads CASSLIAGGRVNEQFF. The CDR3 DNA follows: TGTGCCAGCAGCTTAATAGCGGGAGGGAGGGTCAATGAGCAGTTCTTC.

This clone was observed a few times. The same CDR3 arises from other DNA sequences in this sample as well. The chain couples TRBV4-1 to TRBJ2-7, with 12 bases that match TRBD2. Germline lookup yields CDR1 MGHRA and CDR2 YSYEKL. The CDR3 loop spans 16 amino acids. The V segment lost 3 bases and the J segment 2 bases; nucleotides outside the gene matches: 5. Written as DNA, the CDR3 is TGCGCCAGCAGCCAGGGACTAGCGGGCTCTACCTACGAGCAGTACTTC. Amino acid sequence: CASSQGLAGSTYEQYF.

The chain uses TRBV4-2 and TRBJ2-6, with TRBD1 identical over 10 bases. This CDR3 is 18 amino acids long. Per the germline V gene, CDR1 is LGHNA and CDR2 is YNFKEQ. Trimming cost V 4 bases and J 4 bases; bases outside gene matches: 10. The CDR3 is CASSLSGTGERGANVLTF. Written as DNA, the CDR3 is TGTGCCAGCAGCCTATCTGGGACAGGGGAGAGAGGGGCCAACGTCCTGACTTTC.

This clone was picked up many times. In the same sample, other DNA sequences code for this CDR3. The V and J genes are TRBV19 and TRBJ2-6; TRBD2 agrees at 12 bases. This CDR3 contains 15 residues. The V and J ends lost 1 base and 11 bases, in that order; junction bases with no gene match: 3. Germline V gives CDR1 LNHDA, CDR2 SQIVND (reference sequence). The CDR3 spells CASSIGASGGDVLTF. The CDR3 coding sequence is TGTGCCAGTAGTATAGGGGCTAGCGGGGGGGACGTCCTGACTTTC.

This clone counts as medium-sized (0.01 to 0.1%). The rearrangement links TRBV27 to TRBJ1-1; D call uncertain. The germline gives CDR1 MNHEY, CDR2 SMNVEV (reference sequence). The CDR3 totals 14 residues. The V and J ends lost 1 base and 1 base respectively, with 7 bases between them. The CDR3 region has the DNA TGTGCCAGCAGTTTATACGTAAAGAACACTGAAGCTTTCTTT. This translates into CASSLYVKNTEAFF.

This clone has more than one count but fewer than ten. This sequence joins TRBV6-5 and TRBJ1-6; no firm D call. The CDR3 has 14 amino acids. Germline lookup yields CDR1 MNHEY and CDR2 SVGAGI. V lost 10 bases and J 7 bases, leaving 17 bases between the germline ends. This CDR3 reads CATLGGEGNSPLHF. DNA of the CDR3: TGTGCCACCTTGGGTGGGGAAGGCAATTCACCCCTCCACTTT.

This clone was counted a few times. This chain joins TRBV7-6 and TRBJ1-4; D unresolved. The CDR3 spans 13 residues. Germline loops: CDR1 SGHVS, CDR2 FNYEAQ. Trimming cost V 5 bases and J 4 bases, with 8 bases left between them. The CDR3 loop reads CASSRVLNEKLFF. DNA of the CDR3: TGTGCCAGCAGCCGTGTTCTTAATGAAAAACTGTTTTTT.

This clone was seen a few times. V and J are TRBV27 and TRBJ2-7, with 7 nucleotides matching TRBD2. The germline CDR1 and CDR2 sequences are MNHEY and SMNVEV (reference sequence). Germline trimming cut 3 bases from V and 0 bases from J; bases unmatched to any gene: 5. The CDR3 runs 15 residues. This chain's CDR3 is CASSLAGALSYEQYF. CDR3 in DNA: TGTGCCAGCAGTTTGGCGGGAGCCCTCTCCTACGAGCAGTACTTC.

The rearrangement links TRBV10-3 to TRBJ2-2, with 8 bases identical to TRBD1. Trimming at V came to 2 bases and at J to 8 bases, leaving 7 bases not matched to a gene. Per germline, CDR1 ENHRY and CDR2 SYGVKD. This CDR3 region has 15 residues. The CDR3 DNA sequence: TGTGCCATCAGTGAGCTAGGACAGGGCCGGGGGGAGCTGTTTTTT. Translated, it gives CAISELGQGRGELFF.

This clone came up a few times. The V call is TRBV6-1, the J call TRBJ1-1, with D uncertain. The CDR3 sequence is 13 residues long. V shed 6 bases and J shed 1 base, with 9 bases lying between them. Germline assignment: CDR1 MNHNS and CDR2 SASEGT. The chain's CDR3 is CASRAYGNTEAFF. CDR3 sequence (DNA): TGTGCCAGCAGGGCCTACGGGAACACTGAAGCTTTCTTT.

This clone was picked up a small number of times. The chain has TRBV12-5 and TRBJ1-2; tentative D call: TRBD1 (6 bases). Between the trimmed V and J ends, which lost 3 bases and 6 bases, there was a span of 14 bases. The CDR3 covers 14 residues. The germline V gene encodes CDR1 LGHNT and CDR2 FRNRAP. This CDR3 is CASGLPGAGNGYTF. CDR3 nucleotides: TGTGCTAGTGGTTTACCGGGGGCAGGGAATGGCTACACCTTC.

V is TRBV5-4 and J is TRBJ2-7; 9 nucleotides align to TRBD2. The V and J ends lost 2 bases and 0 bases, in that order; junction bases with no gene match: 9. The CDR3 is 17 residues long. From germline, CDR1 is SGHNT and CDR2 YYREEE (reference sequence). CDR3 nucleotides: TGTGCCAGCAGCTTCGATTTAAGCGGGGGGAGCTCCTACGAGCAGTACTTC. It yields the protein CASSFDLSGGSSYEQYF.

The V call is TRBV7-3, the J call TRBJ2-1; TRBD2 might be the D (5 bases). The CDR3 has 14 amino acids. Trimming stripped 2 bases from V and 8 bases from J, with 13 bases between. The germline V gene encodes CDR1 SGHTA and CDR2 FQGTGA. The CDR3 nucleotides read TGTGCCAGCAGCTTAGTAGCTAGCAGACATGAGCAGTTCTTC. It specifies CASSLVASRHEQFF.

A single count supports this clone. The chain links TRBV11-2 to TRBJ2-5; possible D gene TRBD1, 7 bases. Trimming removed 4 bases from V and 5 bases from J, with 17 bases in between. The CDR3 extends over 15 amino acids. CDR1 and CDR2 (germline): SGHAT, FQNNGV. Here the CDR3 reads CASSWARGRSETQYF. In nucleotides, the CDR3 is TGTGCCAGCAGCTGGGCCAGGGGGAGGTCGGAGACCCAGTACTTC.

This clone was found a few times. The chain has TRBV9 and TRBJ2-5; TRBD2 aligns across 10 bases. CDR1 and CDR2 from the germline V gene are SGDLS and YYNGEE. V lost 2 bases and J lost 2; bases outside the gene matches: 3. The CDR3 has 15 amino acids. In nucleotides, the CDR3 is TGTGCCAGCAGCGTTGGACTAGCGGATCAAGAGACCCAGTACTTC. Its protein product is CASSVGLADQETQYF.